Below, 28 T cell receptor beta chains from the same sample are listed, as sequenced in a study of shared clonotypes between healthy human individuals. This table comes from immunoSEQ multiplex PCR, and its TCRdb copy is limited to in-frame clones, with some not included. This sample carries 2 million to 2.5 million clones, approximately 96% of them seen once, and the ten largest clones take around 0.13%. Sequenced material: naive CD4+ T cells sorted from blood. Sample subset: CD45RA+ positively selected. The receptors originated from a young man in good health.

The chain employs TRBV4-1 and TRBJ2-2; maybe TRBD2 (5 bases). There are 14 residues in the CDR3. Germline V gives CDR1 MGHRA, CDR2 YSYEKL. Trimming cost V 1 base and J 8 bases, with 11 bases left between them. CDR3 nucleotides: TGCGCCAGCAGCCAAGTAGGGAGTAGGGGGGAGCTGTTTTTT. Protein sequence: CASSQVGSRGELFF.

This clone has only a few counts. This rearrangement joins TRBV4-3 to TRBJ2-2; possibly TRBD1 for D (5 bases). The germline CDR1 and CDR2 sequences are LGHNA and YSLEER. The CDR3 is made up of 16 amino acids. The ends were cut back, 0 bases at V and 2 bases at J, with 10 bases in the middle. The CDR3 nucleotides read TGCGCCAGCAGCCAAGATGGGCAGGGTAACACCGGGGAGCTGTTTTTT. Protein sequence: CASSQDGQGNTGELFF.

The CDR3, as DNA: TGTGCCAGCAGCTTCACTAGCGGGAGGACAGAGACCCAGTACTTC. This translates into CASSFTSGRTETQYF. The chain links TRBV7-2 to TRBJ2-5; 12 nucleotides agree with TRBD2. V lost 3 bases and J lost 4; bases outside the gene matches: 3. From germline, CDR1 is SGHTA and CDR2 FQGNSA. CDR3 length equals 15 residues.

The chain recombines TRBV11-2 with TRBJ1-2, with D tentatively TRBD1 (5 bases). The CDR3 length is 13 residues. V was pared by 3 bases and J by 9 bases, with 14 bases between. CDR1 SGHAT and CDR2 FQNNGV come from the germline V gene. CDR3 loop: CASSLGGPVRYTF. In nucleotides, the CDR3 is TGTGCCAGCAGCTTGGGGGGTCCGGTACGCTACACCTTC.

V usage is TRBV9 and J usage is TRBJ1-4; the D gene is possibly TRBD1 (5 bases). CDR3 length: 15 amino acids. Deletions cut 4 bases from V and 3 bases from J, with 13 bases between. Germline V CDR1 and CDR2: SGDLS, YYNGEE. The CDR3 region has the DNA TGTGCCAGCAGCCTTATGGGGGGTGCTAATGAAAAACTGTTTTTT. Its translation: CASSLMGGANEKLFF.

The rearrangement joins TRBV7-9 to TRBJ2-7; D gene ambiguous. Between the trimmed V and J ends, which lost 1 base and 2 bases, there was a span of 12 bases. CDR3 size: 15 residues. The germline V gene encodes CDR1 SEHNR and CDR2 FQNEAQ (reference sequence). As DNA, the CDR3 is TGTGCCAGCAGCTTAGATCGTCTGGTTACCTACGAGCAGTACTTC. Translation: CASSLDRLVTYEQYF.

The J gene is TRBJ2-1, the V gene TRBV7-9; 10 nucleotides agree with TRBD2. The CDR3 sequence is 14 residues long. J lost 3 bases, V lost 5 bases, and 1 base had no gene match. The germline CDR1 and CDR2 sequences are SEHNR and FQNEAQ (reference sequence). The CDR3, as DNA: TGTGCCAGCAGCCGGACTAGCGGCTACAATGAGCAGTTCTTC. This sequence encodes CASSRTSGYNEQFF.

This sequence joins TRBV30 and TRBJ1-6, with D unclear. The CDR3 loop spans 13 amino acids. V was cut by 4 bases and J by 8 bases, with 12 bases left in between. Germline lookup yields CDR1 GTSNPN and CDR2 SVGIG (reference sequence). CDR3 bases: TGTGCCTGGAATCCGCGGACGCATTCACCCCTCCACTTT. Translated: CAWNPRTHSPLHF. Filled out from reference TRBV30 and TRBJ1-6, the complete variable domain reads SQTIHQWPATLVQPVGSPLSLECTVEGTSNPNLYWYRQAAGRGLQLLFYSVGIGQISSEVPQNLSASRPQDRQFILSSKKLLLSDSGFYLCAWNPRTHSPLHFGNGTRLTVT.

The rearrangement links TRBV2 to TRBJ1-5; the D is unclear. This CDR3 region has 14 residues. CDR1 and CDR2 from the germline V gene are SNHLY and FYNNEI. V lost 6 bases, J lost 0 bases, and 9 bases lay in between. CDR3: CASSVDHSNQPQHF. DNA of the CDR3: TGTGCCAGCAGCGTAGACCATAGCAATCAGCCCCAGCATTTT. The whole variable domain, filled in from reference TRBV2 and TRBJ1-5, reads EPEVTQTPSHQVTQMGQEVILRCVPISNHLYFYWYRQILGQKVEFLVSFYNNEISEKSEIFDDQFSVERPDGSNFTLKIRSTKLEDSAMYFCASSVDHSNQPQHFGDGTRLSIL.

The chain joins TRBV27 to TRBJ1-2, with 8 bases matching TRBD1. This CDR3 spans 15 amino acids. V was pared by 5 bases and J by 7 bases, with 12 bases of the junction left unmatched. Germline CDR1 is MNHEY and CDR2 is SMNVEV (reference sequence). The CDR3 nucleotides are TGTGCCAGCAGTCCCTCCCCAGGGGGCGAGAGTGGCTACACCTTC. Its translation is CASSPSPGGESGYTF.

This chain links TRBV7-2 with TRBJ2-7; 16 nucleotides agree with TRBD2. CDR1 is SGHTA, CDR2 FQGNSA, per germline. V shed 0 bases and J 9 bases; nucleotides not matched to a gene: 11. The length of the CDR3 is 18 residues. CDR3 nucleotides: TGTGCCAGCAGCTTAGCAACTAGTGGAGGGACTAGCGGGAGGGTGCAGTACTTC. As protein: CASSLATSGGTSGRVQYF.

V gene TRBV6-5 combines with J gene TRBJ2-7, with a tentative D call TRBD2 (5 bases). Germline V gives CDR1 MNHEY, CDR2 SVGAGI. V gave up 2 bases and J gave up 0 bases, with 14 bases separating them. The CDR3 extends over 16 amino acids. CDR3 coding DNA: TGTGCCAGCAGTTACGGGTTCGGGATTAGCTCCTACGAGCAGTACTTC. Its protein product is CASSYGFGISSYEQYF.

The J gene is TRBJ2-3, the V gene TRBV6-1; 8 positions agree with TRBD2. V dropped 8 bases and J dropped 3; count of bases not matched to a gene: 10. The CDR3 covers 15 residues. Per germline, CDR1 MNHNS and CDR2 SASEGT. The CDR3 coding sequence is TGTGCCAGCCATGGCGGTAGCGGGGAGACAGATACGCAGTATTTT. The encoded protein is CASHGGSGETDTQYF.

The gene calls are TRBV11-2 and TRBJ1-2; no definite D call. Germline V CDR1 and CDR2: SGHAT, FQNNGV. CDR3 length: 12 amino acids. The V end was cut by 2 bases, the J end by 4 bases, with 5 bases between. The CDR3: CASSLNFYGYTF. For the CDR3, the DNA is TGTGCCAGCAGCTTAAATTTCTATGGCTACACCTTC.

The CDR3 spells CASGWGLQETQYF. The CDR3 DNA reads TGTGCCAGCGGTTGGGGTTTACAAGAGACCCAGTACTTC. V and J are TRBV6-1 and TRBJ2-5, with D uncertain. The CDR3 has 13 residues. Trimming stripped 8 bases from V and 2 bases from J, with 12 bases between. Germline V gives CDR1 MNHNS, CDR2 SASEGT.

The rearrangement links TRBV6-1 to TRBJ2-7, with 10 bases that match TRBD1. This CDR3 spans 16 amino acids. CDR1 MNHNS and CDR2 SASEGT come from the germline V gene. The V segment lost 3 bases and the J segment 4 bases; nucleotides outside the gene matches: 9. CDR3 bases: TGTGCCAGCAGTGACCCCTCAAGACAGGGGGCTTACGAGCAGTACTTC. Translated: CASSDPSRQGAYEQYF.

This clone has just one count. The chain has TRBV5-4 and TRBJ2-3, with 11 bases matching TRBD2. This CDR3 is built from 16 residues. Germline loops: CDR1 SGHNT, CDR2 YYREEE (reference sequence). Germline trimming cut 7 bases from V and 11 bases from J; bases unmatched to any gene: 18. The CDR3 spells CASGPSAASGRRVQYF. The DNA for the CDR3 is TGTGCCAGCGGACCAAGTGCGGCTAGCGGGAGGAGGGTGCAGTATTTT.

J is TRBJ2-5 and V is TRBV13; D gene unclear. CDR3 length: 14 residues. Germline V gene sequence: CDR1 PRHDT, CDR2 FYEKMQ (reference sequence). The V gene lost 2 bases and the J gene lost 5 bases, with 12 bases spanning the gap. The DNA for the CDR3 is TGTGCCAGCAGCTTATTGAGGTCCTGGGAGACCCAGTACTTC. Translation gives CASSLLRSWETQYF.

V gene TRBV30 combines with J gene TRBJ1-2; a weak D match, TRBD1 (5 bases). The germline V and J ends were trimmed by 3 bases and 4 bases, with 12 bases remaining between them. The CDR3 spans 13 residues. The germline CDR1 and CDR2 sequences are GTSNPN and SVGIG (reference sequence). The CDR3 spells CAWRMGGVYGYTF. The CDR3 coding sequence is TGTGCCTGGAGGATGGGGGGAGTCTATGGCTACACCTTC. The entire variable domain, with the rest obtained from reference TRBV30 and TRBJ1-2, is as follows: SQTIHQWPATLVQPVGSPLSLECTVEGTSNPNLYWYRQAAGRGLQLLFYSVGIGQISSEVPQNLSASRPQDRQFILSSKKLLLSDSGFYLCAWRMGGVYGYTFGSGTRLTVV.

This clone was recorded once. The V gene is TRBV10-3, the J gene TRBJ1-2; a possible D gene is TRBD1 (5 bases). Trimming removed 6 bases at V and 0 bases at J, with 26 bases between. The CDR3 runs 19 residues. Looked up from germline, CDR1 is ENHRY and CDR2 is SYGVKD. The CDR3 nucleotides are TGTGCCATCAGAAGGCAAGGCAGCAGGGATAGCATAGCTAACTATGGCTACACCTTC. This encodes CAIRRQGSRDSIANYGYTF.

The genes are TRBV4-1 and TRBJ1-6; D might be TRBD1 (5 bases). The CDR3 extends over 16 amino acids. Trimming stripped 5 bases from V and 4 bases from J, with 15 bases between. Germline-derived CDR1 and CDR2 are MGHRA and YSYEKL. CDR3 sequence (DNA): TGCGCCAGCAGCGCTCGGGACGGGCCTTATAATTCACCCCTCCACTTT. This gives the protein CASSARDGPYNSPLHF.

J is TRBJ1-5 and V is TRBV2; a possible D gene is TRBD1 (5 bases). CDR3 length: 14 amino acids. CDR1 SNHLY and CDR2 FYNNEI come from the germline V gene. Trimming removed 7 bases from V and 7 bases from J, with 17 bases in between. This CDR3 reads CASTGTHLQQPQHF. The DNA for the CDR3 is TGTGCCAGCACTGGGACTCACCTCCAACAGCCCCAGCATTTT.

As concerns this clone: The sample has other DNA sequences that encode this CDR3 too. The rearrangement links TRBV6-5 to TRBJ2-7, with TRBD2 identical over 8 bases. The V and J ends lost 6 bases and 1 base, in that order; junction bases with no gene match: 5. Germline CDR1 and CDR2: MNHEY and SVGAGI. The CDR3 contains 14 residues. CDR3 coding DNA: TGTGCCAGCAGGGAACTAGCGGAGTCCTACGAGCAGTACTTC. It is translated as CASRELAESYEQYF.

This rearrangement joins TRBV6-5 to TRBJ2-7; D is perhaps TRBD1 (6 bases). The germline V and J ends were trimmed by 7 bases and 6 bases, with 19 bases remaining between them. Germline assignment: CDR1 MNHEY and CDR2 SVGAGI. CDR3 size: 14 residues. This CDR3 reads CASTPGTSAFEQYF. The CDR3, as DNA: TGTGCCAGCACCCCGGGGACATCCGCTTTCGAGCAGTACTTC.

This chain links TRBV5-8 with TRBJ1-3; D remains unclear. V lost 1 base to trimming and J lost 2 bases, with 10 bases between them. The CDR3 runs 15 residues. In germline, CDR1 is SGHTS, CDR2 YDEGEE. CDR3 sequence reads: CASSLRGFAGNTIYF. CDR3 sequence (DNA): TGTGCCAGCAGCTTGAGAGGGTTTGCTGGAAACACCATATATTTT.

In the case of this clone: Other DNA sequences of this sample code for an identical CDR3. This chain connects TRBV5-1 to TRBJ1-1; D remains unclear. From germline, CDR1 is SGHRS and CDR2 YFSETQ. The CDR3 length is 12 residues. Trimming removed 4 bases from V and 1 base from J, with 5 bases in between. CDR3 sequence reads: CASSPGNTEAFF. The CDR3 coding sequence is TGCGCCAGCAGCCCGGGGAACACTGAAGCTTTCTTT.

The count of this clone is one. This chain connects TRBV6-5 to TRBJ2-3; tentative D call: TRBD2 (5 bases). There are 14 residues in the CDR3. V lost 6 bases and J lost 3, with 13 bases in between. Germline values: CDR1 MNHEY, CDR2 SVGAGI. CDR3 region: CASSPTRETDTQYF. CDR3 bases: TGTGCCAGCAGCCCAACTAGGGAAACAGATACGCAGTATTTT.

This chain uses TRBV5-1 with TRBJ1-3, with TRBD1 matching 8 bases. CDR3 length: 16 amino acids. The trim removed 4 bases at V and 0 bases at J, leaving 6 bases unmatched. Germline V gene sequence: CDR1 SGHRS, CDR2 YFSETQ. CDR3 DNA sequence: TGCGCCAGCAGCAGGGGACAGGCGACCTCTGGAAACACCATATATTTT. Translating gives CASSRGQATSGNTIYF.